One sample yielded the 16 T cell receptor beta chains listed below, sequenced in a study of patients and donors after allogeneic stem cell transplantation. TCRdb redid the calling of the RT-PCR reads with MiXCR, one entry per CDR3 protein. The sample contains around 160,000 distinct CDR3 sequences, 30% of which appear only once. Sequenced material: blood, either unsorted or a sorted T cell fraction (not recorded which). The source of these receptors is a human donor who was either an allogeneic HSCT recipient or a stem cell or donor lymphocyte infusion donor (not recorded which). It is not recorded whose cells these are; they may come from a transplant donor.

This clonotype was counted between two and nine times. The chain recombines TRBV28 with TRBJ1-6; maybe TRBD1 (5 bases). The germline V gene encodes CDR1 MDHEN and CDR2 SYDVKM. CDR3 length: 16 residues. V gave up 5 bases and J gave up 6 bases, with 17 bases separating them. CDR3 loop: CASSHLGGVLNSPLHF. CDR3 nucleotides: TGTGCCAGCAGTCACCTGGGGGGAGTCCTTAATTCACCCCTCCACTTT.

The chain joins TRBV21-1 to TRBJ2-3; the table's D call TRBD1 went unverified against the DNA. TRBV21-1 is marked as a pseudogene. CDR3 length: 16 residues. For the CDR3, the DNA is TGTGCCAGCACCCCAAGGGTGGACAGGGGTTTTGATACGCAGTATTTT. It codes for CASTPRVDRGFDTQYF.

J is TRBJ2-2 and V is TRBV29-1, with 7 bases lining up with TRBD2. The CDR3 runs to 13 residues. Germline loops: CDR1 SQVTM, CDR2 ANQGSEA. After removal of 7 bases from V and 7 bases from J, the junction contained 9 bases not matched to a gene. This chain's CDR3 is CSATSAPGGELFF. DNA of the CDR3: TGCAGCGCAACTAGCGCCCCGGGCGGGGAGCTGTTTTTT.

This clonotype was found a few times. The chain uses TRBV21-1 and TRBJ1-2; the table assigns TRBD1, which was not confirmed against the DNA. TRBV21-1 is flagged as a pseudogene. The CDR3 sequence is 14 residues long. The CDR3 coding sequence is TGTGCCAGCAGCAAAGACGGACAGGGGTATGGCTACACCTTC. The encoded protein is CASSKDGQGYGYTF.

The J gene is TRBJ1-3, the V gene TRBV3-1; possible D gene TRBD1, 5 bases. Trimming took 0 bases from V and 2 from J, leaving 5 bases between them. The V gene's germline CDR1 is LGHDT and CDR2 YNNKEL (reference sequence). The CDR3 covers 14 residues. CDR3 sequence reads: CASSQEGAGNTIYF. CDR3 DNA sequence: TGTGCCAGCAGCCAAGAAGGGGCTGGAAACACCATATATTTT.

This clonotype was seen a handful of times. The rearrangement uses TRBV28 and TRBJ2-1; no definite D call. CDR1 MDHEN and CDR2 SYDVKM come from the germline V gene. The CDR3 is made up of 12 amino acids. V lost 3 bases to trimming and J lost 7 bases, with 7 bases between them. The CDR3 DNA reads TGTGCCAGCAGTTTCTCCTGGAATGAGCAGTTCTTC. Protein product: CASSFSWNEQFF.

The chain employs TRBV5-1 and TRBJ2-5; the D gene is possibly TRBD1 (6 bases). V was shortened by 4 bases and J by 2 bases, with 15 bases between the two germline ends. CDR3 length equals 15 residues. Germline V gene sequence: CDR1 SGHRS, CDR2 YFSETQ. CDR3 sequence reads: CASSPSTGPQETQYF. CDR3 nucleotides: TGCGCCAGCAGCCCCTCGACAGGTCCTCAAGAGACCCAGTACTTC.

V and J are TRBV28 and TRBJ2-5, with D maybe TRBD1 (5 bases). CDR1 MDHEN and CDR2 SYDVKM come from the germline V gene. Trimming pared 10 bases from V and 2 bases from J, leaving 17 bases between. The CDR3 has 14 amino acids. Here the CDR3 DNA reads TGTGCCATCTCTTCAGGGCAGGCACAAGAGACCCAGTACTTC. This gives the protein CAISSGQAQETQYF. Filled out from reference TRBV28 and TRBJ2-5, the complete variable domain reads DVKVTQSSRYLVKRTGEKVFLECVQDMDHENMFWYRQDPGLGLRLIYFSYDVKMKEKGDIPEGYSVSREKKERFSLILESASTNQTSMYLCAISSGQAQETQYFGPGTRLLVL.

The CDR3 DNA reads TGTGCCAGCAGAGGGACCCGGGGGTCTTTATACTATGGCTACACCTTC. It translates to CASRGTRGSLYYGYTF. The chain links TRBV27 to TRBJ1-2, with D perhaps TRBD1 (5 bases). The CDR3 runs 16 residues. V was pared by 6 bases and J by 3 bases, with 20 bases between. The germline V gene has CDR1 MNHEY and CDR2 SMNVEV (reference sequence).

This clonotype was detected a few times. The chain recombines TRBV7-2 with TRBJ1-2; possibly TRBD1 for D (6 bases). Trimming left V 2 bases short and J 3 bases short, with 13 bases between. The germline V gene encodes CDR1 SGHTA and CDR2 FQGNSA. CDR3 length: 15 amino acids. DNA of the CDR3: TGTGCCAGCAGCTTACGCCCAGGGGTCGACTATGGCTACACCTTC. Encoded protein: CASSLRPGVDYGYTF.

The V call is TRBV5-1, the J call TRBJ1-1; D call uncertain. Trimming stripped 0 bases from V and 6 bases from J, with 12 bases between. The CDR3 loop spans 14 amino acids. Germline lookup yields CDR1 SGHRS and CDR2 YFSETQ. The DNA of the CDR3 is TGCGCCAGCAGCTTGGGTCCGGGTTACGCTGAAGCTTTCTTT. Translated, it gives CASSLGPGYAEAFF.

The chain links TRBV7-2 to TRBJ2-1; 8 positions match TRBD2. This CDR3 has 16 amino acids. Germline CDR1 SGHTA, CDR2 FQGNSA. Losses at the gene ends were 3 bases for V and 5 bases for J; bases not matched to a gene: 9. In DNA, the CDR3 is TGTGCCAGCAGCTTCATTTTCGGACTAGCAAACAATGAGCAGTTCTTC. Translation: CASSFIFGLANNEQFF.

V is TRBV4-3 and J is TRBJ2-1, with 9 bases identical to TRBD2. After removal of 0 bases from V and 6 bases from J, the junction contained 9 bases not matched to a gene. The germline V gene encodes CDR1 LGHNA and CDR2 YSLEER. The CDR3 spans 17 residues. In nucleotides, the CDR3 is TGCGCCAGCAGCCAAGATCGTCCTAGCGGGATGGCCAATGAGCAGTTCTTC. This sequence encodes CASSQDRPSGMANEQFF.

The table lists this clonotype with a few counts. This sequence joins TRBV20-1 and TRBJ2-4, with 11 bases matching TRBD1. Trimming removed 4 bases from V and 7 bases from J; junction bases left unmatched: 9. CDR3 length equals 15 residues. Germline V CDR1 and CDR2: DFQATT, SNEGSKA (reference sequence). CDR3 coding DNA: TGCAGTGCTAAGGGACAGGGGGAAGTTTTTAACATTCAGTACTTC. It codes for CSAKGQGEVFNIQYF.

The chain is built from TRBV27 and TRBJ2-7; 7 nucleotides line up with TRBD2. Looked up from germline, CDR1 is MNHEY and CDR2 is SMNVEV (reference sequence). V lost 2 bases and J lost 4; bases outside the gene matches: 5. This CDR3 is built from 14 residues. The CDR3 reads CASSLSGKVYEQYF. The CDR3 bases are TGTGCCAGCAGTTTAAGCGGGAAGGTATACGAGCAGTACTTC.

The rearrangement uses TRBV7-9 and TRBJ1-1; D perhaps matches TRBD1 (5 bases). The CDR3 is 15 amino acids. Germline CDR1 SEHNR, CDR2 FQNEAQ (reference sequence). With 3 bases removed from V and 0 bases from J, the gap between germline ends came to 11 bases. CDR3 nucleotide sequence: TGTGCCAGCAGCTTCCCGGGACGTTTGAACACTGAAGCTTTCTTT. It translates to CASSFPGRLNTEAFF.